These 27 T cell receptor beta chains share one sample of origin, sequenced in a study of T cells in Graves' hyperthyroidism and ophthalmopathy (dated by TCRdb to about 2019). The library was built by means of multiplex PCR. Sequencing used an Illumina HiSeq 2000. The TCR beta CDR3 regions were amplified from the RNA transcripts. The TCR CDR3 was subjected to a first round of RT-PCR using the HTBI primer set and the Qiagen OneStep RT-PCR kit. TCRdb took the public reads, trimmed them with fastp at Q25, ran MiXCR for clone calling and kept in-frame beta chains. Identical CDR3 proteins give one entry, which carries the most common genes and DNA. The sample data list around 190,000 distinct CDR3 sequences, and about a sixth of these were observed just once. The top ten clonotypes cover around 29% of the sample. Specimen: blood. The receptor source for this set is a woman aged 45 to 65 with Graves' hyperthyroidism.

The rearrangement links TRBV4-3 to TRBJ2-2, with D hard to call. The CDR3 is 14 residues long. Germline-derived CDR1 and CDR2 are LGHNA and YSLEER. The germline V and J ends were trimmed by 3 bases and 3 bases, with 8 bases remaining between them. This CDR3 is CASSHSADTGELFF. CDR3 nucleotide sequence: TGCGCCAGCAGCCACTCGGCGGACACCGGGGAGCTGTTTTTT.

For this clonotype: A read error may be the cause here, since a much bigger clone is one base away. The chain uses TRBV20-1 and TRBJ1-1; TRBD1 might be the D (6 bases). CDR1 is DFQATT and CDR2 is SNEGSKA in the germline V gene (reference sequence). The length of the CDR3 is 13 residues. CDR3 protein: CSVRTAMNTEASF. DNA of the CDR3: TGCAGTGTAAGGACAGCTATGAACACTGAAGCTTCCTTT.

Worth noting for this clonotype: A read error may be the cause here, since a much bigger clone is one base away. This chain connects TRBV20-1 to TRBJ2-7; D assignment may be TRBD1 or TRBD2 (5 bases each). Germline values: CDR1 DFQATT, CDR2 SNEGSKA (reference sequence). The CDR3 runs 12 residues. Written as DNA, the CDR3 is TGCGGTGCTAGGGACGGTTCTACGAAGAAGTACTTC. This gives the protein CGARDGSTKKYF.

A few counts support this clonotype. This may be a read error: a much more frequent sequence differs by one nucleotide. The genes are TRBV5-6 and TRBJ2-5, with D perhaps matching TRBD2 (7 bases). This CDR3 is 16 amino acids long. The germline V gene has CDR1 SGHDT and CDR2 YYEEEE. CDR3 sequence (DNA): TGTGCCAGCAGCAACTGGGGGGGCCGGAGCATAGAGGCCCAGTACTTC. It yields the protein CASSNWGGRSIEAQYF.

J is TRBJ1-2 and V is TRBV6-2 or TRBV6-3, with D unclear. Trimming took off 7 bases at V and 6 bases at J, with 9 bases between the two ends. CDR1 is MNHEY and CDR2 is SVGEGT in the germline V gene. The CDR3 consists of 11 residues. CDR3 in DNA: TGTGCCAGCAAAAACTGGGATGGCTACACCTTC. Translated, it gives CASKNWDGYTF.

At least ten counts were recorded for this clonotype. V and J are TRBV27 and TRBJ2-1; D gene ambiguous. Germline-derived CDR1 and CDR2 are MNHEY and SMNVEV (reference sequence). The V end was cut by 3 bases, the J end by 9 bases, with 18 bases between. The length of the CDR3 is 15 residues. The CDR3 DNA reads as TGTGCCAGCAGTTTTTTTGCGGTGAGCATGGGTGAGCAGTTCTTC. It translates to CASSFFAVSMGEQFF.

There are many counts of this clonotype. The chain employs TRBV12-3 or TRBV12-4 and TRBJ1-6; D call uncertain. The V and J ends lost 5 bases and 0 bases respectively, with 17 bases between them. This CDR3 contains 18 residues. In DNA form, the CDR3 reads TGTGCCAGCAGTCAGACCGGAATCAGGAGCTCCTATAATTCACCCCTCCACTTT. Its protein product is CASSQTGIRSSYNSPLHF.

The sample holds a few counts of this clonotype. V and J are TRBV19 and TRBJ1-1; 7 bases agree with TRBD1. This CDR3 comprises 11 residues. With V trimmed by 7 bases and J by 8 bases, 4 bases remained unmatched. Per germline, CDR1 LNHDA and CDR2 SQIVND (reference sequence). CDR3: CASIQTGEAFF. The CDR3 DNA follows: TGTGCCAGTATCCAGACAGGGGAAGCTTTCTTT.

Ten or more counts support this clonotype. The chain uses TRBV19 and TRBJ2-7, with 9 bases aligning to TRBD1. This CDR3 region has 15 residues. Germline V gives CDR1 LNHDA, CDR2 SQIVND (reference sequence). V trimming: 6 bases; J trimming: 0 bases; junction bases outside the gene matches: 6. The CDR3 nucleotides are TGTGCCAGTAGGCTAGGGACAGGGAGCTCCTACGAGCAGTACTTC. Encoded protein: CASRLGTGSSYEQYF.

This clonotype was found many times. The chain recombines TRBV19 with TRBJ2-7; 9 nucleotides match TRBD1. V lost 5 bases to trimming and J lost 1 base; unmatched junction nucleotides: 6. Germline lookup yields CDR1 LNHDA and CDR2 SQIVND (reference sequence). This CDR3 contains 15 residues. CDR3: CASSPQGASSYEQYF. The DNA for the CDR3 is TGTGCCAGTAGTCCACAGGGGGCATCATCCTACGAGCAGTACTTC.

This clonotype was counted at least ten times. V is TRBV11-1 and J is TRBJ2-7, with D perhaps TRBD2 (6 bases). The germline V and J ends were trimmed by 6 bases and 2 bases, with 14 bases remaining between them. Germline CDR1 and CDR2: SGHAT and FQDESV (reference sequence). The CDR3 runs to 14 residues. CDR3 bases: TGTGCCAGCAGTTCCTCCGGGAGTCCCTACGAGCAGTACTTC. Protein: CASSSSGSPYEQYF.

In this sample, this clonotype turned up many times. The chain joins TRBV3-2 to TRBJ2-3. TRBV3-2 is labeled a pseudogene. This CDR3 is 13 amino acids long. This chain's CDR3 is CASSQDETDTQYF. DNA of the CDR3: TGTGCCAGCAGCCAAGATGAAACAGATACGCAGTATTTT.

There are many counts of this clonotype. The rearrangement uses TRBV11-3 and TRBJ1-5; TRBD1 agrees at 7 bases. V lost 3 bases to trimming and J lost 0 bases; unmatched junction nucleotides: 26. The CDR3 is 23 residues long. Germline V lookup: CDR1 SGHNT, CDR2 YENEEA. CDR3 DNA: TGTGCCAGCAGCTTGGAAGGGACAGTAAGGGGCTATACGGTACCCTATAGCAATCAGCCCCAGCATTTT. This translates into CASSLEGTVRGYTVPYSNQPQHF.

This clonotype was counted ten times or more. The chain is built from TRBV11-2 and TRBJ1-6; 8 bases fit TRBD1. The V segment lost 0 bases and the J segment 9 bases; nucleotides outside the gene matches: 7. Germline assignment: CDR1 SGHAT and CDR2 FQNNGV. The CDR3 consists of 16 residues. CDR3 DNA: TGTGCCAGCAGCTTAGAGGGGACAGGAAGGAGTTCACCCCTCCACTTT. Residues: CASSLEGTGRSSPLHF. Full variable domain (remainder filled in from reference TRBV11-2 and TRBJ1-6): EAGVAQSPRYKIIEKRQSVAFWCNPISGHATLYWYQQILGQGPKLLIQFQNNGVVDDSQLPKDRFSAERLKGVDSTLKIQPAKLEDSAVYLCASSLEGTGRSSPLHFGNGTRLTVT.

At least ten counts were recorded for this clonotype. The chain carries TRBV19 and TRBJ1-1, with D maybe TRBD1 (5 bases). V lost 5 bases and J 1 base, leaving 11 bases between the germline ends. The CDR3 has 14 amino acids. Germline assignment: CDR1 LNHDA and CDR2 SQIVND (reference sequence). The CDR3 DNA is TGTGCCAGTAGTGCATTGGGGGGGAACACTGAAGCTTTCTTT. The encoded protein is CASSALGGNTEAFF.

This clonotype appeared many times. The genes are TRBV13 and TRBJ2-5; D is uncertain. The CDR3 totals 14 residues. The V gene lost 1 base and the J gene lost 3 bases, with 9 bases spanning the gap. Germline V lookup: CDR1 PRHDT, CDR2 FYEKMQ (reference sequence). The CDR3 sequence: CASSLETDKETQYF. The CDR3 DNA reads TGTGCCAGCAGCTTAGAAACAGACAAAGAGACCCAGTACTTC.

In this sample, this clonotype turned up many times. V is TRBV29-1 and J is TRBJ1-2; possibly TRBD1 for D (5 bases). Germline V lookup: CDR1 SQVTM, CDR2 ANQGSEA. This CDR3 comprises 12 residues. The germline V and J ends were trimmed by 3 bases and 8 bases, with 13 bases remaining between them. CDR3 coding DNA: TGCAGCGTTGAGGAGAACTCAGGGGGCTACACCTTC. It yields the protein CSVEENSGGYTF.

This clonotype showed up many times. This chain links TRBV2 with TRBJ2-7, with a possible D match to TRBD1 (6 bases). Trimming removed 7 bases from V and 3 bases from J, with 16 bases in between. The CDR3 has 14 residues. Germline CDR1 SNHLY, CDR2 FYNNEI. The CDR3 region is CASTPGAVIYEQYF. The DNA for the CDR3 is TGTGCCAGCACCCCAGGGGCCGTAATCTACGAGCAGTACTTC.

This clonotype was found many times. The rearrangement joins TRBV6-1 to TRBJ1-1; D is unclear. Germline V gene sequence: CDR1 MNHNS, CDR2 SASEGT. Trimming cost V 6 bases and J 3 bases, with 14 bases left between them. The CDR3 covers 14 residues. The CDR3 DNA follows: TGTGCCAGCAGGACGGGTTTAGCGGACACTGAAGCTTTCTTT. Encoded protein: CASRTGLADTEAFF.

This clonotype was seen repeatedly, ten times or more. The rearrangement links TRBV13 to TRBJ2-3; D may be TRBD2 (5 bases). The CDR3 is 13 residues long. Deletions cut 4 bases from V and 4 bases from J, with 9 bases between. CDR1 PRHDT and CDR2 FYEKMQ come from the germline V gene (reference sequence). The CDR3 reads CASSSILADTQYF. CDR3 DNA: TGTGCCAGCAGCTCCATACTAGCAGATACGCAGTATTTT.

This clonotype was picked up many times. The chain links TRBV27 to TRBJ2-2; 8 bases line up with TRBD1. V lost 7 bases and J lost 0; bases outside the gene matches: 22. The CDR3 sequence is 21 residues long. The germline CDR1 and CDR2 sequences are MNHEY and SMNVEV (reference sequence). Here the CDR3 DNA reads TGTGCCAGCAATCCTCGATATCCCTCCCAGACAGGGGCCCCGAACACCGGGGAGCTGTTTTTT. This encodes CASNPRYPSQTGAPNTGELFF.

This clonotype was counted ten times or more. The rearrangement links TRBV18 to TRBJ1-5, with TRBD1 matching 7 bases. V was pared by 3 bases and J by 0 bases, with 2 bases of the junction left unmatched. Germline CDR1 and CDR2: KGHSH and LQKENI. This CDR3 comprises 15 residues. The CDR3: CASSPGQYSNQPQHF. DNA of the CDR3: TGTGCCAGCTCACCGGGACAGTATAGCAATCAGCCCCAGCATTTT.

The chain joins TRBV2 to TRBJ2-7, with 7 nucleotides matching TRBD2. The CDR3 covers 17 residues. CDR1 is SNHLY, CDR2 FYNNEI, per germline. Trimming cost V 6 bases and J 0 bases; bases outside gene matches: 14. Here the CDR3 reads CASSLHQVAGSSYEQYF. The CDR3 region has the DNA TGTGCCAGCAGCTTACACCAGGTAGCGGGTAGCTCCTACGAGCAGTACTTC.

This clonotype was detected ten times or more. The gene calls are TRBV2 and TRBJ1-4; D is undetermined. The CDR3 extends over 15 amino acids. V was cut by 6 bases and J by 4 bases, with 15 bases left in between. The germline gives CDR1 SNHLY, CDR2 FYNNEI. CDR3 residues: CASREEGLGNEKLFF. The CDR3 nucleotides read TGTGCCAGCAGGGAGGAGGGTCTGGGTAATGAAAAACTGTTTTTT.

This clonotype was picked up many times. V is TRBV2 and J is TRBJ1-1, with D perhaps matching TRBD1 (5 bases). Between the trimmed V and J ends, which lost 7 bases and 10 bases, there was a span of 19 bases. Germline V CDR1 and CDR2: SNHLY, FYNNEI. There are 13 residues in the CDR3. CDR3 loop: CASTEGQITRAFF. CDR3 nucleotide sequence: TGTGCCAGCACCGAGGGGCAGATAACGAGAGCTTTCTTT.

This clonotype has ten or more counts. The gene calls are TRBV4-1 and TRBJ2-5; D remains unclear. The germline V gene encodes CDR1 MGHRA and CDR2 YSYEKL. The CDR3 has 12 amino acids. Trimming took off 0 bases at V and 4 bases at J, with 3 bases between the two ends. The CDR3 nucleotides read TGCGCCAGCAGCCAAGATCGAGAGACCCAGTACTTC. Protein sequence: CASSQDRETQYF.

This clonotype was counted ten times or more. The V gene is TRBV7-3, the J gene TRBJ1-1; D possibly corresponds to TRBD1 (5 bases). Germline lookup yields CDR1 SGHTA and CDR2 FQGTGA. Trimming took 1 base from V and 5 from J, leaving 11 bases between them. The CDR3 contains 14 residues. The CDR3 nucleotides are TGTGCCAGCAGCTTAATAGGAGGGGCAACTGAAGCTTTCTTT. As protein: CASSLIGGATEAFF.